A selection of T cell receptor beta chains follows, all from one sample in a study of T cells after posttransplantation cyclophosphamide. Repertoires were generated with immunoSEQ multiplex PCR, while TCRdb's copy carries only in-frame clones and drops some. The sample holds more than 30,000 clones, 75% to 95% seen once. Sequenced material: naive CD4+ T cells sorted from PBMCs. All receptors come from a woman aged 60-75 years in good health, CMV-negative, and a related stem cell transplant donor. The CDR3 runs from the conserved cysteine through the conserved F or W. The order of the fields is D gene, V gene, J gene, clone size, CDR3 DNA, CDR3 protein. The D gene is left open where the match is weak. Not every row has a clone size; where given, it reads once, few, many or a size class.

d_gene: .; v_gene: TRBV5-4; j_gene: TRBJ1-2; abundance: .; CDR3nt: TGTGCCAGCAGCTTGGAGGGAGGGGTGATTGGGGGCTACACCTTC; CDR3aa: CASSLEGGVIGGYTF
d_gene: TRBD1; v_gene: TRBV5-1; j_gene: TRBJ1-1; abundance: once; CDR3nt: TGCGCCAGCAGCTACCCGGGACAGGGGCGGACTGAAGCTTTCTTT; CDR3aa: CASSYPGQGRTEAFF
d_gene: .; v_gene: TRBV28; j_gene: TRBJ1-1; abundance: .; CDR3nt: TGTGCCAGCAGTGACATCTTTTCGGGAATGAACACTGAAGCTTTCTTT; CDR3aa: CASSDIFSGMNTEAFF
d_gene: TRBD1; v_gene: TRBV28; j_gene: TRBJ2-7; abundance: .; CDR3nt: TGTGCCAGCAACAGACAGGGGAGCTACGAGCAGTACTTC; CDR3aa: CASNRQGSYEQYF
d_gene: TRBD1; v_gene: TRBV5-1; j_gene: TRBJ2-5; abundance: .; CDR3nt: TGCGCCAGCAGCTTGGGGGGGACAGGGGGTAAAGAGACCCAGTACTTC; CDR3aa: CASSLGGTGGKETQYF
d_gene: TRBD1; v_gene: TRBV9; j_gene: TRBJ2-6; abundance: .; CDR3nt: TGTGCCAGCAGCCTCCAGGGGGCGCGCTCTGGGGCCAACGTCCTGACTTTC; CDR3aa: CASSLQGARSGANVLTF
d_gene: .; v_gene: TRBV12-1; j_gene: TRBJ2-3; abundance: once; CDR3nt: TGTGCCAGCAGCCCCCACAACACAGATACGCAGTATTTT; CDR3aa: CASSPHNTDTQYF
d_gene: .; v_gene: TRBV28; j_gene: TRBJ1-2; abundance: .; CDR3nt: TGTGCCAGCAGTTTCGGGTCCCAGTACTATGGCTACACCTTC; CDR3aa: CASSFGSQYYGYTF
d_gene: TRBD1; v_gene: TRBV7-2; j_gene: TRBJ2-3; abundance: .; CDR3nt: TGTGCCAGCAGCTCGGACAGGGCGATCGCAGATACGCAGTATTTT; CDR3aa: CASSSDRAIADTQYF
d_gene: TRBD1; v_gene: TRBV19; j_gene: TRBJ2-7; abundance: .; CDR3nt: TGTGCCAGTAGTGTCACCGGGACAGGGAGCTCCTACGAGCAGTACTTC; CDR3aa: CASSVTGTGSSYEQYF
d_gene: .; v_gene: TRBV5-1; j_gene: TRBJ2-5; abundance: .; CDR3nt: TGCGCCAGCAGCTTGACCAGGGAGACCCAGTACTTC; CDR3aa: CASSLTRETQYF
d_gene: .; v_gene: TRBV7-3; j_gene: TRBJ2-2; abundance: .; CDR3nt: TGTGCCAGCAGCTTAACTGGGCCCGGGGAGCTGTTTTTT; CDR3aa: CASSLTGPGELFF
d_gene: TRBD1; v_gene: TRBV6-5; j_gene: TRBJ1-1; abundance: .; CDR3nt: TGTGCCAGCAGTTTTTACGGACAGGGCTTAACGGCTGAAGCTTTCTTT; CDR3aa: CASSFYGQGLTAEAFF
d_gene: .; v_gene: TRBV19; j_gene: TRBJ1-5; abundance: .; CDR3nt: TGTGCCAGTAGTTCGGGGAGTCAGCCCCAGCATTTT; CDR3aa: CASSSGSQPQHF
d_gene: .; v_gene: TRBV7-8; j_gene: TRBJ2-7; abundance: .; CDR3nt: TGTGCCAGCAGCCCCGCGCCCACAGGGTCCTACGAGCAGTACTTC; CDR3aa: CASSPAPTGSYEQYF
d_gene: .; v_gene: TRBV14; j_gene: TRBJ2-2; abundance: .; CDR3nt: TGTGCCAGCAGCCGCGAGGGCCTGAACACCGGGGAGCTGTTTTTT; CDR3aa: CASSREGLNTGELFF
d_gene: .; v_gene: TRBV7-2; j_gene: TRBJ2-3; abundance: .; CDR3nt: TGTGCCAGCAGCTTACTCAGCACAGATACGCAGTATTTT; CDR3aa: CASSLLSTDTQYF
d_gene: TRBD1; v_gene: TRBV27; j_gene: TRBJ1-2; abundance: few; CDR3nt: TGTGCCAGCAGTAGAGGGACAGGGGTAGGCTACACCTTC; CDR3aa: CASSRGTGVGYTF
d_gene: .; v_gene: TRBV11-2; j_gene: TRBJ1-1; abundance: .; CDR3nt: TGTGCCAGCAGCTTAGTTCCGACAGCGAACACTGAAGCTTTCTTT; CDR3aa: CASSLVPTANTEAFF
d_gene: TRBD1; v_gene: TRBV4-3; j_gene: TRBJ1-6; abundance: .; CDR3nt: TGCGCCAGCCCGGACAGGGAGTGCTCACCCCTCCACTTT; CDR3aa: CASPDRECSPLHF
d_gene: TRBD2; v_gene: TRBV6-1; j_gene: TRBJ2-7; abundance: .; CDR3nt: TGTGCCAGCAGTGAACTAGCGGGAGTCGAGCAGTACTTC; CDR3aa: CASSELAGVEQYF
d_gene: TRBD2; v_gene: TRBV18; j_gene: TRBJ2-1; abundance: .; CDR3nt: TGTGCCAGCTCACCACCTAGCGGGAGGGGGAATGAGCAGTTCTTC; CDR3aa: CASSPPSGRGNEQFF
d_gene: TRBD1; v_gene: TRBV5-1; j_gene: TRBJ2-1; abundance: .; CDR3nt: TGCGCCAGCAGCCCAGACAGTGACAGGGTAAATGAGCAGTTCTTC; CDR3aa: CASSPDSDRVNEQFF
d_gene: .; v_gene: TRBV6-5; j_gene: TRBJ1-1; abundance: .; CDR3nt: TGTGCCAGCAGTTACTCGATACAGATTAACACTGAAGCTTTCTTT; CDR3aa: CASSYSIQINTEAFF
d_gene: .; v_gene: TRBV27; j_gene: TRBJ1-2; abundance: .; CDR3nt: TGTGCCAGCAGTTTAAAGGGGTCCTATGGCTACACCTTC; CDR3aa: CASSLKGSYGYTF
d_gene: TRBD1; v_gene: TRBV30; j_gene: TRBJ1-5; abundance: .; CDR3nt: TGTGCCTGGAGTTCAGGGACAGGGCTAACCAATCAGCCCCAGCATTTT; CDR3aa: CAWSSGTGLTNQPQHF
d_gene: TRBD1; v_gene: TRBV27; j_gene: TRBJ1-1; abundance: .; CDR3nt: TGTGCCAGCAGTTTCGACAGGGAGACTGAAGCTTTCTTT; CDR3aa: CASSFDRETEAFF
d_gene: .; v_gene: TRBV28; j_gene: TRBJ1-3; abundance: few; CDR3nt: TGTGCCAGCAGTCTATTAGAGTCGAGTGGAAACACCATATATTTT; CDR3aa: CASSLLESSGNTIYF
d_gene: TRBD1; v_gene: TRBV5-4; j_gene: TRBJ2-7; abundance: .; CDR3nt: TGTGCCAGCAGCCCAGGGGGCGGATCCTACGAGCAGTACTTC; CDR3aa: CASSPGGGSYEQYF
d_gene: .; v_gene: TRBV4-1; j_gene: TRBJ2-1; abundance: .; CDR3nt: TGCGCCAGCAGCCCCCCGGACAGCTACAATGAGCAGTTCTTC; CDR3aa: CASSPPDSYNEQFF
d_gene: .; v_gene: TRBV28; j_gene: TRBJ2-7; abundance: .; CDR3nt: TGTGCCAGCACTTCGGGGTTGAATGACGAGCAGTACTTC; CDR3aa: CASTSGLNDEQYF
d_gene: .; v_gene: TRBV28; j_gene: TRBJ2-1; abundance: .; CDR3nt: TGTGCCAGCAGTTTAACTTACAATGAGCAGTTCTTC; CDR3aa: CASSLTYNEQFF
d_gene: .; v_gene: TRBV4-3; j_gene: TRBJ1-2; abundance: .; CDR3nt: TGCGCCAGCAGCCAAGGGCCCGTTAACTATGGCTACACCTTC; CDR3aa: CASSQGPVNYGYTF
d_gene: TRBD1; v_gene: TRBV6-4; j_gene: TRBJ1-2; abundance: .; CDR3nt: TGTGCCAGCAGGCTTTTGACAGGGGTAAACTATGGCTACACCTTC; CDR3aa: CASRLLTGVNYGYTF
d_gene: TRBD2; v_gene: TRBV5-1; j_gene: TRBJ2-7; abundance: .; CDR3nt: TGCGCCAGCTCCCGGGGGGATTCCTACGAGCAGTACTTC; CDR3aa: CASSRGDSYEQYF
d_gene: .; v_gene: TRBV9; j_gene: TRBJ1-3; abundance: .; CDR3nt: TGTGCCAGCAGCGTAGTTGGGGCGGGAAACACCATATATTTT; CDR3aa: CASSVVGAGNTIYF
d_gene: TRBD1; v_gene: TRBV27; j_gene: TRBJ2-5; abundance: .; CDR3nt: TGTGCCAGCCTTGAAGAGGGACAGGGGAAGGGGACCCAGTACTTC; CDR3aa: CASLEEGQGKGTQYF
d_gene: .; v_gene: TRBV6-1; j_gene: TRBJ2-6; abundance: .; CDR3nt: TGTGCCAGCAGTTATCGGTCCGGGGCCAACGTCCTGACTTTC; CDR3aa: CASSYRSGANVLTF
d_gene: TRBD1; v_gene: TRBV11-2; j_gene: TRBJ1-6; abundance: .; CDR3nt: TGTGCCAGCAGCTTAGTGACAGGGGGGAATTCACCCCTCCACTTT; CDR3aa: CASSLVTGGNSPLHF
d_gene: TRBD1; v_gene: TRBV6-6; j_gene: TRBJ2-1; abundance: few; CDR3nt: TGTGCCAGCAGTCCGGGACAGGGCTACAATGAGCAGTTCTTC; CDR3aa: CASSPGQGYNEQFF
d_gene: .; v_gene: TRBV7-2; j_gene: TRBJ2-5; abundance: .; CDR3nt: TGTGCCAGCAGCCGAACATTCACAGAGACCCAGTACTTC; CDR3aa: CASSRTFTETQYF
d_gene: .; v_gene: TRBV7-3; j_gene: TRBJ2-2; abundance: .; CDR3nt: TGTGCCAGCAGCTTAAAAGAACTGTCGAACACCGGGGAGCTGTTTTTT; CDR3aa: CASSLKELSNTGELFF
d_gene: TRBD2; v_gene: TRBV5-1; j_gene: TRBJ2-1; abundance: once; CDR3nt: TGCGCCAGCAGCTTGGGTGGGATACTAGCGGAGGGGACCAATGAGCAGTTCTTC; CDR3aa: CASSLGGILAEGTNEQFF
d_gene: TRBD2; v_gene: TRBV5-4; j_gene: TRBJ2-7; abundance: .; CDR3nt: TGTGCCAGCAGCCAATCTAGCGGAACGTTCTACGAGCAGTACTTC; CDR3aa: CASSQSSGTFYEQYF
d_gene: TRBD1; v_gene: TRBV10-3; j_gene: TRBJ1-2; abundance: .; CDR3nt: TGTGCCATCAGGCCCGGGACAGGGACTAACTATGGCTACACCTTC; CDR3aa: CAIRPGTGTNYGYTF
d_gene: .; v_gene: TRBV12-2; j_gene: TRBJ2-5; abundance: .; CDR3nt: TGTGCAAGTCGCTTACTCGCGGGAGATATCGAGGAAGAGACCCAGTACTTC; CDR3aa: CASRLLAGDIEEETQYF
d_gene: .; v_gene: TRBV27; j_gene: TRBJ2-1; abundance: once; CDR3nt: TGTGCCAGCAGTTTAAGCGGGCGGGTCGATGAGCAGTTCTTC; CDR3aa: CASSLSGRVDEQFF
d_gene: .; v_gene: TRBV7-9; j_gene: TRBJ1-4; abundance: .; CDR3nt: TGTGCCAGCAGCTTTCGGGTGACTAATGAAAAACTGTTTTTT; CDR3aa: CASSFRVTNEKLFF
d_gene: .; v_gene: TRBV7-2; j_gene: TRBJ2-5; abundance: .; CDR3nt: TGTGCCAGCAGCGGGGCCCCCGGGGAGACCCAGTACTTC; CDR3aa: CASSGAPGETQYF
d_gene: .; v_gene: TRBV5-4; j_gene: TRBJ2-7; abundance: .; CDR3nt: TGTGCCAGCAGCTTGGGGGAGTATACCTCCTACGAGCAGTACTTC; CDR3aa: CASSLGEYTSYEQYF
d_gene: .; v_gene: TRBV2; j_gene: TRBJ1-1; abundance: .; CDR3nt: TGTGCCAGCAGTGAGCGGGCTGAAGCTTTCTTT; CDR3aa: CASSERAEAFF
d_gene: TRBD1; v_gene: TRBV6-6; j_gene: TRBJ1-4; abundance: .; CDR3nt: TGTGCCAGCAGTTACTCGGGACAGGGGCATGAAAAACTGTTTTTT; CDR3aa: CASSYSGQGHEKLFF
d_gene: TRBD2; v_gene: TRBV28; j_gene: TRBJ2-3; abundance: .; CDR3nt: TGTGCCATCACCAATCCGGGGGGGGGCACAGATACGCAGTATTTT; CDR3aa: CAITNPGGGTDTQYF
d_gene: .; v_gene: TRBV27; j_gene: TRBJ2-7; abundance: .; CDR3nt: TGTGCCAGCAGTCTACAGGGGGGGTTTAATCGGCAGTACTTC; CDR3aa: CASSLQGGFNRQYF
d_gene: .; v_gene: TRBV6-5; j_gene: TRBJ1-2; abundance: once; CDR3nt: TGTGCCAGCAGTGTCGCCACAGTAGGAGGCTACACCTTC; CDR3aa: CASSVATVGGYTF
d_gene: TRBD1; v_gene: TRBV5-1; j_gene: TRBJ1-4; abundance: few; CDR3nt: TGCGCCAGCAGCTCTCCGACAGGGCTTGGGGAAAAACTGTTTTTT; CDR3aa: CASSSPTGLGEKLFF
d_gene: TRBD1; v_gene: TRBV11-3; j_gene: TRBJ1-5; abundance: once; CDR3nt: TGTGCCAGCAGCCTAACACGACAGGGTGGCAATCAGCCCCAGCATTTT; CDR3aa: CASSLTRQGGNQPQHF
d_gene: .; v_gene: TRBV7-9; j_gene: TRBJ1-1; abundance: .; CDR3nt: TGTGCCAGCAGCTCGACAGCAGGGGTCTTGCGCACTGAAGCTTTCTTT; CDR3aa: CASSSTAGVLRTEAFF
d_gene: TRBD1; v_gene: TRBV6-5; j_gene: TRBJ2-7; abundance: .; CDR3nt: TGTGCCAGCAGCCCCAACAGGGGGCAGTCCTACGAGCAGTACTTC; CDR3aa: CASSPNRGQSYEQYF